Presented here are 30 T cell receptor beta chains from one specimen sequenced in a study of CD8 T cells in ankylosing spondylitis. Antigen specificity for these receptors is unknown. Study findings and constraints: Typical of ankylosing spondylitis blood, it appeared, was a TCR beta motif of roughly eight highly homologous variants.

TCRdb itself ran the 5' RACE reads through MiXCR, one entry per CDR3 protein. The profile covers roughly 670,000 distinct CDR3 sequences, with around a fifth appearing a single time and under 20% taken by the ten largest. What was sequenced was blood, either unsorted or a sorted T cell fraction (not recorded which). These receptors came from a male donor with ankylosing spondylitis.

In its sample, this clonotype was seen many times. This chain uses TRBV10-3 with TRBJ2-7; TRBD1 matches 10 bases. J gave up 4 bases and V 3 bases, and 9 bases lay outside the gene matches. This CDR3 is built from 16 residues. Germline V gene data show CDR1 as ENHRY and CDR2 as SYGVKD. The CDR3 spells CAISDPGQGRGYEQYF. The DNA of the CDR3 is TGTGCCATCAGTGACCCGGGACAGGGGAGAGGGTACGAGCAGTACTTC.

The chain is built from TRBV12-3 or TRBV12-4 and TRBJ1-1, with TRBD1 as a possible D gene (5 bases). With 6 bases removed from V and 6 bases from J, the gap between germline ends came to 14 bases. This CDR3 comprises 13 residues. In DNA, the CDR3 is TGTGCCAGCAGACAGAGGGGTATCGCTGAAGCTTTCTTT. This sequence encodes CASRQRGIAEAFF.

The chain uses TRBV29-1 and TRBJ1-2; TRBD1 aligns across 8 bases. In germline, CDR1 is SQVTM, CDR2 ANQGSEA. CDR3 size: 14 residues. The junction had 8 bases not matched to a gene; V was cut back by 4 bases and J by 4 bases. CDR3 region: CSVGTGIRSYGYTF. Here the CDR3 DNA reads TGCAGCGTTGGGACAGGGATCCGCTCCTATGGCTACACCTTC.

This chain connects TRBV5-1 to TRBJ2-3; D not certain. The CDR3 is 13 amino acids. Germline CDR1 and CDR2: SGHRS and YFSETQ. Trimming took 4 bases from V and 3 from J, leaving 9 bases between them. The CDR3 sequence is CASSPRRTDTQYF. The CDR3 DNA is TGCGCCAGCAGCCCTCGGCGAACAGATACGCAGTATTTT.

CDR3 sequence reads: CASSLVSGQADTQYF. In nucleotides, the CDR3 is TGTGCCAGCAGCTTAGTAAGCGGTCAGGCAGATACGCAGTATTTT. The rearrangement joins TRBV11-2 to TRBJ2-3; perhaps TRBD2 as D (5 bases). The V gene's germline CDR1 is SGHAT and CDR2 FQNNGV. V was clipped by 1 base and J by 4 bases, with 12 bases between them. The CDR3 runs 15 residues.

This clonotype was recorded many times. This chain uses TRBV12-3 or TRBV12-4 with TRBJ1-4; no clear D gene. Trimming took off 6 bases at V and 2 bases at J, with 13 bases between the two ends. The length of the CDR3 is 15 residues. In DNA form, the CDR3 reads TGTGCCAGCAGCCCTCGGGCCGCGACTAATGAAAAACTGTTTTTT. Protein product: CASSPRAATNEKLFF.

This clonotype occurred a few times. The V gene is TRBV4-1, the J gene TRBJ1-5; perhaps TRBD1 as D (5 bases). Germline V gene data show CDR1 as MGHRA and CDR2 as YSYEKL. The CDR3 length is 16 residues. V gave up 1 base and J gave up 11 bases, with 21 bases separating them. The CDR3 region is CASSQGSRESEWAQHF. DNA of the CDR3: TGCGCCAGCAGCCAAGGATCCAGGGAGAGTGAGTGGGCCCAGCATTTT.

This clonotype was observed many times. The chain recombines TRBV9 with TRBJ1-6; TRBD1 aligns across 7 bases. Trimming took 5 bases from V and 6 from J; bases not matched to a gene: 5. Germline V lookup: CDR1 SGDLS, CDR2 YYNGEE. The CDR3 loop spans 14 amino acids. In DNA, the CDR3 is TGTGCCAGCAGTTCCGGGACAGTTAATTCACCCCTCCACTTT. Translating gives CASSSGTVNSPLHF.

This clonotype turned up a few times. The chain links TRBV5-1 to TRBJ2-1, with TRBD2 matching over 13 bases. The CDR3 sequence is 14 residues long. From germline, CDR1 is SGHRS and CDR2 YFSETQ. Losses at the gene ends were 5 bases for V and 6 bases for J; bases not matched to a gene: 2. CDR3 bases: TGCGCCAGCAGAGGACTAGCGGGGGCCAATGAGCAGTTCTTC. Its translation is CASRGLAGANEQFF.

This clonotype was found a few times. This chain links TRBV18 with TRBJ2-5, with D tentatively TRBD1 (5 bases). Germline CDR1 KGHSH, CDR2 LQKENI. The CDR3 is 16 residues long. V lost 3 bases and J 5 bases, leaving 19 bases between the germline ends. CDR3 loop: CASSPQGQAIGETQYF. CDR3 coding DNA: TGTGCCAGCTCACCCCAGGGCCAGGCCATCGGGGAGACCCAGTACTTC.

The rearrangement uses TRBV5-5 and TRBJ2-1; TRBD2 matches at 7 bases. The CDR3 runs to 16 residues. Germline CDR1 and CDR2: SGHKS and YYEKEE (reference sequence). The V gene end was trimmed by 0 bases and the J gene end by 8 bases; junction bases not matched to a gene: 11. The CDR3 spells CASSLVSGGSIYEQFF. In DNA, the CDR3 is TGTGCCAGCAGCTTGGTTTCTGGCGGGAGTATCTATGAGCAGTTCTTC.

The J gene is TRBJ2-3, the V gene TRBV6-1; TRBD2 matches at 11 bases. The CDR3 contains 15 residues. CDR1 and CDR2 from the germline V gene are MNHNS and SASEGT. With V trimmed by 7 bases and J by 0 bases, 3 bases remained unmatched. The CDR3, as DNA: TGTGCCAGCAATCCTAGCGGGGGGAGCACAGATACGCAGTATTTT. It specifies CASNPSGGSTDTQYF.

V and J are TRBV5-1 and TRBJ2-7; possible D gene TRBD2, 6 bases. CDR3 size: 16 residues. Trimming took off 4 bases at V and 3 bases at J, with 20 bases between the two ends. The germline CDR1 and CDR2 sequences are SGHRS and YFSETQ. The DNA of the CDR3 is TGCGCCAGCAGCACTGGTTCGGGGGTCGAGGTCTACGAGCAGTACTTC. Translating gives CASSTGSGVEVYEQYF.

The chain carries TRBV7-2 and TRBJ1-2; D uncertain. This CDR3 spans 15 amino acids. Trimming stripped 4 bases from V and 1 base from J, with 13 bases between. The germline V gene encodes CDR1 SGHTA and CDR2 FQGNSA. The DNA for the CDR3 is TGTGCCAGCAGCTACAGACGCCTCTTTAACTATGGCTACACCTTC. Residues: CASSYRRLFNYGYTF.

This clonotype was seen a few times. The chain has TRBV4-3 and TRBJ2-7; 7 nucleotides line up with TRBD2. In germline, CDR1 is LGHNA, CDR2 YSLEER. The V and J ends lost 4 bases and 2 bases, in that order; junction bases with no gene match: 8. CDR3 length: 15 residues. CDR3 bases: TGCGCCAGCAGCCCGAGCTGGGACTATACCTACGAGCAGTACTTC. Translated: CASSPSWDYTYEQYF.

The chain joins TRBV11-2 to TRBJ2-2, with 11 bases that match TRBD2. With 5 bases clipped from V and 4 bases from J, the junction kept 6 bases outside the gene matches. Germline V gives CDR1 SGHAT, CDR2 FQNNGV. The CDR3 is 16 residues long. CDR3 loop: CASSPRLAGSTGELFF. CDR3 nucleotides: TGTGCCAGCAGCCCCCGACTAGCGGGAAGCACCGGGGAGCTGTTTTTT.

The chain couples TRBV10-3 to TRBJ2-2; D is unclear. V shed 1 base and J shed 6 bases, with 6 bases lying between them. The length of the CDR3 is 13 residues. The germline CDR1 and CDR2 sequences are ENHRY and SYGVKD. CDR3 sequence reads: CAISELVPGELFF. The CDR3 DNA follows: TGTGCCATCAGTGAGTTGGTCCCCGGGGAGCTGTTTTTT.

In its sample, this clonotype was seen a few times. The chain is built from TRBV7-9 and TRBJ1-1, with D unresolved. Germline V gene sequence: CDR1 SEHNR, CDR2 FQNEAQ (reference sequence). Trimming shortened V by 4 bases and J by 3 bases, and 21 bases separated the two germline ends. The CDR3 is made up of 17 amino acids. The CDR3 DNA reads TGTGCCAGCAGCTCGGGCCCGTCTACGGGGAGATACACTGAAGCTTTCTTT. This codes for CASSSGPSTGRYTEAFF.

In this sample, this clonotype turned up a few times. This chain links TRBV6-5 with TRBJ2-1, with TRBD2 identical over 10 bases. Trimming took 10 bases from V and 8 from J; bases not matched to a gene: 11. Germline V gives CDR1 MNHEY, CDR2 SVGAGI. The CDR3 length is 14 residues. DNA for the CDR3: TGTGCCACTCAGTCACTAGCGGGACTCTATGAGCAGTTCTTC. As protein: CATQSLAGLYEQFF.

The V call is TRBV4-2, the J call TRBJ2-3; D is unclear. The V end lost 0 bases, the J end lost 6 bases, and 10 bases lay between the germline ends. The germline gives CDR1 LGHNA, CDR2 YNFKEQ. The CDR3 totals 14 residues. Here the CDR3 DNA reads TGTGCCAGCAGCCAAGAGGGTCGTGAGGATACGCAGTATTTT. The encoded protein is CASSQEGREDTQYF.

This clonotype was seen repeatedly, ten times or more. This chain links TRBV5-1 with TRBJ2-1; 7 positions agree with TRBD1. Trimming took 2 bases from V and 6 from J; bases not matched to a gene: 2. Looked up from germline, CDR1 is SGHRS and CDR2 is YFSETQ. This CDR3 comprises 13 residues. The CDR3 region is CASSFTGANEQFF. The CDR3, as DNA: TGCGCCAGCAGCTTTACAGGGGCCAATGAGCAGTTCTTC.

The genes are TRBV30 and TRBJ2-6; D is unclear. The length of the CDR3 is 18 residues. CDR1 is GTSNPN, CDR2 SVGIG, per germline (reference sequence). Trimming took 6 bases from V and 0 from J, leaving 21 bases between them. The CDR3 region is CACYDPSHPSSGANVLTF. In DNA form, the CDR3 reads TGTGCCTGCTATGATCCCTCCCACCCCAGCTCTGGGGCCAACGTCCTGACTTTC. The full variable domain, with the rest looked up from reference TRBV30 and TRBJ2-6, is SQTIHQWPATLVQPVGSPLSLECTVEGTSNPNLYWYRQAAGRGLQLLFYSVGIGQISSEVPQNLSASRPQDRQFILSSKKLLLSDSGFYLCACYDPSHPSSGANVLTFGAGSRLTVL.

The V gene is TRBV5-1, the J gene TRBJ1-5; D possibly corresponds to TRBD1 (6 bases). Per germline, CDR1 SGHRS and CDR2 YFSETQ. This CDR3 has 15 residues. Trimming took off 0 bases at V and 4 bases at J, with 11 bases between the two ends. CDR3 region: CASSLGDKKNQPQHF. The CDR3 coding sequence is TGCGCCAGCAGCTTGGGGGACAAGAAGAATCAGCCCCAGCATTTT.

This clonotype occurred a few times. The chain is built from TRBV5-1 and TRBJ1-1, with D possibly TRBD1 on 5 matching bases. Per germline, CDR1 SGHRS and CDR2 YFSETQ. This CDR3 spans 14 amino acids. V was clipped by 1 base and J by 6 bases, with 13 bases between them. Written as DNA, the CDR3 is TGCGCCAGCAGCTTGTTCTGGGGCAGCTCTGAAGCTTTCTTT. Its protein product is CASSLFWGSSEAFF. Based on the CDR3 plus reference TRBV5-1 and TRBJ1-1, the full variable domain is KAGVTQTPRYLIKTRGQQVTLSCSPISGHRSVSWYQQTPGQGLQFLFEYFSETQRNKGNFPGRFSGRQFSNSRSEMNVSTLELGDSALYLCASSLFWGSSEAFFGQGTRLTVV.

The rearrangement uses TRBV15 and TRBJ2-1; D may be TRBD1 (5 bases). Per germline, CDR1 LNHNV and CDR2 YYDKDF (reference sequence). V lost 3 bases, J lost 3 bases, and 9 bases lay in between. CDR3 length: 14 residues. CDR3 protein: CATSSLQGYNEQFF. The CDR3 region has the DNA TGTGCCACCAGCAGCCTGCAGGGCTACAATGAGCAGTTCTTC.

This clonotype was seen a few times. This chain uses TRBV7-9 with TRBJ2-1; TRBD1 aligns across 8 bases. With V trimmed by 1 base and J by 4 bases, 9 bases remained unmatched. Germline CDR1 and CDR2: SEHNR and FQNEAQ (reference sequence). This CDR3 has 17 residues. This chain's CDR3 is CASSLGLDRGWYNEQFF. The CDR3, as DNA: TGTGCCAGCAGCTTAGGCCTAGACAGGGGTTGGTACAATGAGCAGTTCTTC.

The rearrangement joins TRBV7-2 to TRBJ2-7; D gene uncertain. The CDR3 has 14 residues. The V end was cut by 2 bases, the J end by 4 bases, with 12 bases between. CDR1 and CDR2 from the germline V gene are SGHTA and FQGNSA. The CDR3: CASSLILGGYEQYF. The CDR3 DNA is TGTGCCAGCAGCTTAATCCTAGGCGGTTACGAGCAGTACTTC.

V is TRBV2 and J is TRBJ2-7; maybe TRBD2 (7 bases). This CDR3 has 15 amino acids. Germline V lookup: CDR1 SNHLY, CDR2 FYNNEI. Trimming shortened V by 6 bases and J by 6 bases, and 21 bases separated the two germline ends. The CDR3, as DNA: TGTGCCAGCAGCGCATTTCGGGGGGCGTTTGGCGAGCAGTACTTC. Encoded protein: CASSAFRGAFGEQYF. The complete variable domain, with remaining parts taken from reference TRBV2 and TRBJ2-7, reads EPEVTQTPSHQVTQMGQEVILRCVPISNHLYFYWYRQILGQKVEFLVSFYNNEISEKSEIFDDQFSVERPDGSNFTLKIRSTKLEDSAMYFCASSAFRGAFGEQYFGPGTRLTVT.

The chain links TRBV4-2 to TRBJ2-1; 13 nucleotides line up with TRBD2. The CDR3 is made up of 17 amino acids. Germline-derived CDR1 and CDR2 are LGHNA and YNFKEQ. J lost 6 bases, V lost 4 bases, and 9 bases had no gene match. The CDR3 reads CASSPLGLAGEINEQFF. As DNA, the CDR3 is TGTGCCAGCAGCCCTCTTGGACTAGCGGGAGAAATCAATGAGCAGTTCTTC.

The chain links TRBV7-3 to TRBJ2-1; D is uncertain. The V gene's germline CDR1 is SGHTA and CDR2 FQGTGA. The V and J ends lost 8 bases and 7 bases respectively, with 12 bases between them. The CDR3 is made up of 12 amino acids. DNA for the CDR3: TGTGCCAGCGGAAAAACAGAAAATGAGCAGTTCTTC. Translated, it gives CASGKTENEQFF.